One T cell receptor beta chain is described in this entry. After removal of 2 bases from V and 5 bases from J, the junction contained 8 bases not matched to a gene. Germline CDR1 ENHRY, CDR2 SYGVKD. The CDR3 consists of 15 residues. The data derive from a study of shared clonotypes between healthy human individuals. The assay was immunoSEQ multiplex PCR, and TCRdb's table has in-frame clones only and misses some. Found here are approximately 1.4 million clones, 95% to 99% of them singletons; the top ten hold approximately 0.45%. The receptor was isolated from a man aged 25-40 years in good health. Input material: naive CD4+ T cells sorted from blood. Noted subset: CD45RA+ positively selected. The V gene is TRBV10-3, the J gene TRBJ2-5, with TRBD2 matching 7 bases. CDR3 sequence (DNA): TGTGCCATCAGTGAGGCGGGACTATATAGGGAGACCCAGTACTTC. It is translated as CAISEAGLYRETQYF.